Sequencing of this T cell receptor (beta chain) was carried out in a study of STAT5B mutations in CD4+ large granular lymphocyte leukemia. Study-level information: Among healthy donors, a particular HLA allele went with more CDR3 'QG' motifs.

V was pared by 2 bases and J by 0 bases, with 4 bases of the junction left unmatched. This CDR3 comprises 15 residues. CDR1 is SGHDT and CDR2 is YYEEEE in the germline V gene. Only one count was recorded for this clone. TCRdb keeps only in-frame clones here, not all; method: immunoSEQ multiplex PCR. Of under 40,000 clones in the sample, less than 75% were seen once. Sequenced material: CD4+ T cells from blood buffy coats. The V call is TRBV5-6, the J call TRBJ1-1; 7 bases match TRBD1. The TCR originated in a human donor in good health. DNA for the CDR3: TGTGCCAGCAGCTTTACGGGACAGATGAACACTGAAGCTTTCTTT. Its translation is CASSFTGQMNTEAFF.